The T cell receptor beta chain described here comes from a study of T-cell reconstitution after alpha-beta-depleted transplantation in children. Preparation of the TCRbeta library used unique molecular identifiers. TCRdb reanalysed the PCR reads using MiXCR and keeps one entry per CDR3 protein. The sample consists of 610,000 or so distinct CDR3 sequences, approximately 30% of them appearing once. Study-wide points: Several hundred expanded graft clones reportedly gave rise to the alpha-beta T cells present about two months after transplant. Recipient T cells and thymic progenitors that survived were the source of the high TCRbeta diversity seen at day 60 in some patients.

On this clonotype: As yet, its antigen is unknown. The germline gene is not matched at one end of the junction; a read error may be the cause.

The TCR sequence derives from a boy in the first two years of life with Wiskott-Aldrich syndrome, due to receive a stem cell transplant. The input for sequencing was PBMCs, taken before TCRalphabeta/CD19-depleted stem cell transplant.

CDR3 coding DNA: TGCGCCAGCAGCTTAGACAGCCTCTACGAGCATTACTTC. It is translated as CASSLDSLYEHYF. The V and J genes are TRBV5-1 and TRBJ2-7, with D perhaps matching TRBD1 (5 bases). From germline, CDR1 is SGHRS and CDR2 YFSETQ. The CDR3 contains 13 residues.